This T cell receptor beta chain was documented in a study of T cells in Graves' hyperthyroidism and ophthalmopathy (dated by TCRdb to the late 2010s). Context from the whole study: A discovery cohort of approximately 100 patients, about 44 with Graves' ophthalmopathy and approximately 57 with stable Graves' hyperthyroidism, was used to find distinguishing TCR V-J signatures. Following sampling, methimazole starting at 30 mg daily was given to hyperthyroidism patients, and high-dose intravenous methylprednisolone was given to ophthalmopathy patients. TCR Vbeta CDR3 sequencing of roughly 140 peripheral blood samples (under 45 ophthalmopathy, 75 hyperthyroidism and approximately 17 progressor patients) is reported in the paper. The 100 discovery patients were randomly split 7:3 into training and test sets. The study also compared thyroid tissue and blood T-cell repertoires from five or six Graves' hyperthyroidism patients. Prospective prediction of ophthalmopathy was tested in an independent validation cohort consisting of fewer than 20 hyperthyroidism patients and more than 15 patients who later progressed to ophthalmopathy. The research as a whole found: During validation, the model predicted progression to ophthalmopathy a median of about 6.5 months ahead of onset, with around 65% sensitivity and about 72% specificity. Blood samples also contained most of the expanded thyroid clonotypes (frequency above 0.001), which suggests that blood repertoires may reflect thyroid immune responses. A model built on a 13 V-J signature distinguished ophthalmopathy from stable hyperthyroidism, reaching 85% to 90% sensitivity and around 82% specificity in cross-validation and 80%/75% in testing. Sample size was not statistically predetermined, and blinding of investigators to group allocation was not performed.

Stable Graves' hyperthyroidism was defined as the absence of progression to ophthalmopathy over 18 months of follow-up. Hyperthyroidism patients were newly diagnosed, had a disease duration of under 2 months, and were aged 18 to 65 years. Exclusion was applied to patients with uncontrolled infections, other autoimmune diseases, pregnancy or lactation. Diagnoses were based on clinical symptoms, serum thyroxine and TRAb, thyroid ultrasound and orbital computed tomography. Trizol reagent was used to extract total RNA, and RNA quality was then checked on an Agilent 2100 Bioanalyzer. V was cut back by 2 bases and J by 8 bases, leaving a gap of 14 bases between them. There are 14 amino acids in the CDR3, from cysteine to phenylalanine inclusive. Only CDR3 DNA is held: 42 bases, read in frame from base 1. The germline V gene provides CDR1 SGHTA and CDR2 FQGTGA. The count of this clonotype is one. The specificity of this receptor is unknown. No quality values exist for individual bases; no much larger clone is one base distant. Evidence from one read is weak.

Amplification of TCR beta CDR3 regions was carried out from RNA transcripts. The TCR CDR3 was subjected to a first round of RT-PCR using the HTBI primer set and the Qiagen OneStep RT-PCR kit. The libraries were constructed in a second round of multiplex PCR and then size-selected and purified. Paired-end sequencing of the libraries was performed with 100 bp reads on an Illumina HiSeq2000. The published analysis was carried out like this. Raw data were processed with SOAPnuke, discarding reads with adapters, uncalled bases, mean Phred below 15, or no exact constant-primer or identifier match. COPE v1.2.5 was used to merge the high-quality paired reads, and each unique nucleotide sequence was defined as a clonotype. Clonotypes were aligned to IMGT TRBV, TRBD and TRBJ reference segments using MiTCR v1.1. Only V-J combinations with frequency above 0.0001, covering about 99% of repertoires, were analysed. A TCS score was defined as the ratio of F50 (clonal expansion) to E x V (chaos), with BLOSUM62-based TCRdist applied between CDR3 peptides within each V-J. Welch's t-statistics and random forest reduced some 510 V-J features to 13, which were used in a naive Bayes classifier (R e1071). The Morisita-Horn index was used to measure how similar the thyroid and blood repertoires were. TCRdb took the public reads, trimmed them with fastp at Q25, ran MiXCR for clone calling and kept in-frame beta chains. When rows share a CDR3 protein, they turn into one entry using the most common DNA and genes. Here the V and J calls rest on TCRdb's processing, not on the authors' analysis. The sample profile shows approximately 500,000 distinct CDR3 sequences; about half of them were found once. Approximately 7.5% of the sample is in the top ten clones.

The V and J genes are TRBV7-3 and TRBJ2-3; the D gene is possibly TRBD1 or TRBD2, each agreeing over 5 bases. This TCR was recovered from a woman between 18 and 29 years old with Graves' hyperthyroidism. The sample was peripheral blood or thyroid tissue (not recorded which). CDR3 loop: CASSLGGGVGTQYF. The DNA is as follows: TGTGCCAGCAGCTTAGGGGGTGGGGTCGGTACGCAGTATTTT.